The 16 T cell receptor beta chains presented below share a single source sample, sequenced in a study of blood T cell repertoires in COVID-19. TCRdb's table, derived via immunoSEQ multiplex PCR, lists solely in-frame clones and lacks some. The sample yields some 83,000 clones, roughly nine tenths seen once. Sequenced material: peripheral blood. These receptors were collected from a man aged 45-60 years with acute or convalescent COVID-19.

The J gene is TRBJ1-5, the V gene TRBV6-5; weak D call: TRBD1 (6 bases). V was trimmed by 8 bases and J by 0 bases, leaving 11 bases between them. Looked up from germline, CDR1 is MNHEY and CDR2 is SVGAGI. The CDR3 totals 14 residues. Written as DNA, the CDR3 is TGTGCCAGCCGAGGGGGTTATAGCAATCAGCCCCAGCATTTT. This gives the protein CASRGGYSNQPQHF.

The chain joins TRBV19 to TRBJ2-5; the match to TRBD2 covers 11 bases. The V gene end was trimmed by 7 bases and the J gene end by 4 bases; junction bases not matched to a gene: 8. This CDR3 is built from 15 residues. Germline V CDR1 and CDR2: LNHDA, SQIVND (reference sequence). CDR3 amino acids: CASNVAGGSRETQYF. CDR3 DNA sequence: TGTGCCAGTAATGTAGCGGGGGGGAGTCGAGAGACCCAGTACTTC.

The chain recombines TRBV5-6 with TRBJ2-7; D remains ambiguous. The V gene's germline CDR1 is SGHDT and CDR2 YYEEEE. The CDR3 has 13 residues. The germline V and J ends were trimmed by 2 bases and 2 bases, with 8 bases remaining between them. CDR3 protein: CASSFGAAYEQYF. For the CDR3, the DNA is TGTGCCAGCAGCTTCGGTGCGGCCTACGAGCAGTACTTC.

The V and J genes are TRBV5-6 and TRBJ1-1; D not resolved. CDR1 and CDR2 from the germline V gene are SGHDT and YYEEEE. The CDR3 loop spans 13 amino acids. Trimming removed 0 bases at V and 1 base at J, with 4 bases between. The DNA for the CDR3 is TGTGCCAGCAGCTTGGTAAAGAACACTGAAGCTTTCTTT. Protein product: CASSLVKNTEAFF. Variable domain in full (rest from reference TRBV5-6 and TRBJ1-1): DAGVTQSPTHLIKTRGQQVTLRCSPKSGHDTVSWYQQALGQGPQFIFQYYEEEERQRGNFPDRFSGHQFPNYSSELNVNALLLGDSALYLCASSLVKNTEAFFGQGTRLTVV.

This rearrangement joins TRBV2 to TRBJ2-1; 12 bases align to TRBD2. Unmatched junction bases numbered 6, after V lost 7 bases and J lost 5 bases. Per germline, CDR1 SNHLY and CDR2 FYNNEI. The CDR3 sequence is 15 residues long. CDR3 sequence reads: CASTPLAGGNNEQFF. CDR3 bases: TGTGCCAGCACCCCCCTAGCGGGAGGGAACAATGAGCAGTTCTTC.

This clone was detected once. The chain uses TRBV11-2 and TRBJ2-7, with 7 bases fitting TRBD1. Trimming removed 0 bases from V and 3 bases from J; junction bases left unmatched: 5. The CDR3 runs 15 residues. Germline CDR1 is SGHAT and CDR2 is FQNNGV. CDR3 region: CASSLEQGGHYEQYF. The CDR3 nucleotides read TGTGCCAGCAGCTTAGAGCAAGGGGGCCACTACGAGCAGTACTTC.

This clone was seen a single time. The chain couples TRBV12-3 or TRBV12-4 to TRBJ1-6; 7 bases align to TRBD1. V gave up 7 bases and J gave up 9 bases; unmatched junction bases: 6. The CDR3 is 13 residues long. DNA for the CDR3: TGTGCCAGCACGCAGGGGGGCGGTTCACCCCTCCACTTT. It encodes CASTQGGGSPLHF.

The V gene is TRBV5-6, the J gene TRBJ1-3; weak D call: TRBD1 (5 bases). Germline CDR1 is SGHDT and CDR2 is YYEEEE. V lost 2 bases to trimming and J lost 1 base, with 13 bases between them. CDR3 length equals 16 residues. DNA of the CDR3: TGTGCCAGCAGCTTTTTACCCCAGGGATCTGGAAACACCATATATTTT. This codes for CASSFLPQGSGNTIYF. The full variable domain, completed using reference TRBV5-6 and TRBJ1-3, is DAGVTQSPTHLIKTRGQQVTLRCSPKSGHDTVSWYQQALGQGPQFIFQYYEEEERQRGNFPDRFSGHQFPNYSSELNVNALLLGDSALYLCASSFLPQGSGNTIYFGEGSWLTVV.

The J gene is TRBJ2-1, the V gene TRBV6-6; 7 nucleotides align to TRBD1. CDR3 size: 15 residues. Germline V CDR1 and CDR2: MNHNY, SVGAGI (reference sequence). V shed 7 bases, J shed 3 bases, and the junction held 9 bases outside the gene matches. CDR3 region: CASTIDRVDYNEQFF. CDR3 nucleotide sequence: TGTGCCAGCACCATTGACAGGGTGGACTACAATGAGCAGTTCTTC.

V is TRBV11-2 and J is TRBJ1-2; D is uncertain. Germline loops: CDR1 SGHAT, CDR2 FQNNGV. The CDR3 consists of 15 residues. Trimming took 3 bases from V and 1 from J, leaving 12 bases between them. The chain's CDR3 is CASSLEATVNYGYTF. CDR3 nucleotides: TGTGCCAGCAGCTTGGAAGCGACTGTTAACTATGGCTACACCTTC.

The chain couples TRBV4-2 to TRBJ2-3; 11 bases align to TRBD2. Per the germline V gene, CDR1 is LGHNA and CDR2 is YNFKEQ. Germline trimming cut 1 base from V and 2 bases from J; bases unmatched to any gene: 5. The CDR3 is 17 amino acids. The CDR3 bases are TGTGCCAGCAGCCAAGTAAATAGCGGGAGGGACACAGATACGCAGTATTTT. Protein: CASSQVNSGRDTDTQYF.

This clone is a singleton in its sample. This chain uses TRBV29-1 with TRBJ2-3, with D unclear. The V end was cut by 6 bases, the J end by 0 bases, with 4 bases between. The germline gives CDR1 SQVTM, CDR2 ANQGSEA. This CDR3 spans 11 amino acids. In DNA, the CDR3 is TGCAGCGTCCAGAGCACAGATACGCAGTATTTT. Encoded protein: CSVQSTDTQYF.

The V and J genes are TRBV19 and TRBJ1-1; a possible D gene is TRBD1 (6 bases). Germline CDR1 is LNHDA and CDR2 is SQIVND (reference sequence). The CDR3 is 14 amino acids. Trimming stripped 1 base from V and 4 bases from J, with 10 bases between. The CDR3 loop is CASSIGRGFTEAFF. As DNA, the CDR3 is TGTGCCAGTAGTATAGGAAGGGGGTTCACTGAAGCTTTCTTT.

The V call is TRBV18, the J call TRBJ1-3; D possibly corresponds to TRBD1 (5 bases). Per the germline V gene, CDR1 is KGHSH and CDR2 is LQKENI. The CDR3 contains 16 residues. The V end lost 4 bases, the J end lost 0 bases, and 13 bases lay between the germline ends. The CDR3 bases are TGTGCCAGCTCACTACGACAGAGCAGCTCTGGAAACACCATATATTTT. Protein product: CASSLRQSSSGNTIYF.

The CDR3 here is CSASPQGALSNQPQHF. CDR3 in DNA: TGCAGTGCTAGTCCTCAGGGGGCCCTTAGCAATCAGCCCCAGCATTTT. The chain combines TRBV20-1 with TRBJ1-5; TRBD1 matches at 8 bases. J lost 0 bases, V lost 3 bases, and 7 bases had no gene match. CDR3 length: 16 residues. The germline gives CDR1 DFQATT, CDR2 SNEGSKA (reference sequence).

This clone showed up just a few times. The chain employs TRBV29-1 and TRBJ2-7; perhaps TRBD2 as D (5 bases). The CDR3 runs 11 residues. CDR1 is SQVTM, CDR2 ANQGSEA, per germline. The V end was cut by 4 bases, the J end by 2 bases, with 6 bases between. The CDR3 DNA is TGCAGCGTTGGAGGGACCTACGAGCAGTACTTC. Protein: CSVGGTYEQYF.